This T cell receptor (beta chain) stems from a study of blood T cells in healthy people across ages. Whole-study findings and limits: Naive and antigen-experienced cells could not be conclusively compared, given unsorted PBMCs. There were more naive CD4+ cells and higher diversity in long-lived donors than in aged donors.

Primers used in a second PCR of roughly 6 to 12 cycles were a sample-barcoded 5' primer and a J-beta primer mix. Via MiXCR, TCRdb re-called the 5' RACE reads, giving one row per CDR3 protein. The sample has approximately 700,000 distinct CDR3 sequences, roughly 32% seen once. This clonotype was recorded at least ten times. The antigen is undetermined. Ranging in age from about 6 to 90, the donors were healthy Caucasian individuals from Russia. Trimming removed 2 bases at V and 6 bases at J, with 11 bases between. The CDR3 runs to 14 residues. The germline V gene encodes CDR1 SEHNR and CDR2 FQNEAQ (reference sequence).

The clonotype originates from a woman of 80 years or more in good health. The source material was blood. This chain connects TRBV7-9 to TRBJ1-5; a weak D match, TRBD1 (6 bases). The CDR3 DNA reads TGTGCCAGCAGCTTATCGGGGGGCGGTCAGCCCCAGCATTTT. Its protein product is CASSLSGGGQPQHF. The full variable domain, rest sourced from reference TRBV7-9 and TRBJ1-5, is DTGVSQNPRHKITKRGQNVTFRCDPISEHNRLYWYRQTLGQGPEFLTYFQNEAQLEKSRLLSDRFSAERPKGSFSTLEIQRTEQGDSAMYLCASSLSGGGQPQHFGDGTRLSIL.